These 15 T cell receptor beta chains came from one sample sequenced in a study of cytomegalovirus exposure and HLA in healthy donors. PCR was performed using 60 Vbeta and 13 Jbeta primers. Profiling relied on immunoSEQ multiplex PCR, and the TCRdb table lists in-frame clones only, not all of them. The data show 130,000 or so clones, 55% to 75% seen once. Input material: PBMCs. The receptor source for this set is a man between 50 and 59 years old in good health and CMV-seropositive.

This clone was found once. The gene calls are TRBV6-6 and TRBJ2-5; D perhaps matches TRBD1 (5 bases). The J call may be faulty, since TRBJ2-7 better matches the DNA end. The CDR3 loop spans 13 amino acids. Looked up from germline, CDR1 is MNHNY and CDR2 is SVGAGI (reference sequence). The CDR3 region has the DNA TGTGCCAGCAGTATTACAGGTTACTACGAGCAGTACTTC. It yields the protein CASSITGYYEQYF.

The chain links TRBV6-1 to TRBJ2-1, with D possibly TRBD1 on 6 matching bases. Trimming left V 1 base short and J 2 bases short, with 9 bases between. In germline, CDR1 is MNHNS, CDR2 SASEGT. This CDR3 contains 15 residues. The CDR3 sequence: CASSEDRVPYNEQFF. The CDR3 nucleotides are TGTGCCAGCAGTGAAGACAGGGTGCCCTACAATGAGCAGTTCTTC.

This clone was observed a few times. The chain uses TRBV4-3 and TRBJ1-3; 8 bases agree with TRBD1. Germline assignment: CDR1 LGHNA and CDR2 YSLEER. V gave up 4 bases and J gave up 1 base; unmatched junction bases: 3. The CDR3 sequence is 15 residues long. CDR3 protein: CASSLQGASGNTIYF. The CDR3 region has the DNA TGCGCCAGCAGCCTCCAGGGGGCTTCTGGAAACACCATATATTTT.

The J gene is TRBJ1-2, the V gene TRBV7-9; 10 bases are shared with TRBD1. V was pared by 4 bases and J by 8 bases, with 10 bases of the junction left unmatched. Germline V CDR1 and CDR2: SEHNR, FQNEAQ (reference sequence). The CDR3 sequence is 15 residues long. CDR3 in DNA: TGTGCCAGCAGCTGGGGAACAGGACAGGGGGGCGGCTACACCTTC. Translating gives CASSWGTGQGGGYTF.

V is TRBV6-5 and J is TRBJ1-1; D gene unclear. This CDR3 has 13 residues. Trimming shortened V by 1 base and J by 6 bases, and 9 bases separated the two germline ends. The germline V gene encodes CDR1 MNHEY and CDR2 SVGAGI. The CDR3 nucleotides read TGTGCCAGCAGTTACTACCGGGGTTCTGAAGCTTTCTTT. As protein: CASSYYRGSEAFF.

The V call is TRBV27, the J call TRBJ1-1; D is possibly TRBD1 (6 bases). The CDR3 sequence is 12 residues long. The V gene's germline CDR1 is MNHEY and CDR2 SMNVEV (reference sequence). The V end lost 2 bases, the J end lost 10 bases, and 11 bases lay between the germline ends. The CDR3: CASSLNAGVAFF. CDR3 DNA: TGTGCCAGCAGTTTAAACGCAGGGGTAGCTTTCTTT.

The chain recombines TRBV5-8 with TRBJ2-2; D gene unclear. Germline CDR1 and CDR2: SGHTS and YDEGEE. There are 13 residues in the CDR3. The V end was cut by 2 bases, the J end by 7 bases, with 9 bases between. The CDR3 DNA is TGTGCCAGCAGCTTTACCGGTTACGGGGAGCTGTTTTTT. Its protein product is CASSFTGYGELFF.

This clone was detected only a few times. The chain has TRBV19 and TRBJ2-3, with a possible D match to TRBD1 (7 bases). V lost 5 bases and J 2 bases, leaving 11 bases between the germline ends. The germline gives CDR1 LNHDA, CDR2 SQIVND (reference sequence). The CDR3 length is 14 residues. The CDR3, as DNA: TGTGCCAGTAGTGCGGGACAGTTCACAGATACGCAGTATTTT. Translation gives CASSAGQFTDTQYF.

This chain uses TRBV18 with TRBJ2-7, with 7 bases aligning to TRBD1. The CDR3 loop spans 14 amino acids. Per the germline V gene, CDR1 is KGHSH and CDR2 is LQKENI. V lost 4 bases and J lost 5; bases outside the gene matches: 8. The CDR3 spells CASSRGQFVDEQYF. CDR3 nucleotides: TGTGCCAGCTCACGGGGACAGTTTGTCGACGAGCAGTACTTC.

The V gene is TRBV6-4, the J gene TRBJ1-1, with a possible D match to TRBD1 (5 bases). Germline-derived CDR1 and CDR2 are MRHNA and SNTAGT. The length of the CDR3 is 13 residues. V lost 4 bases to trimming and J lost 5 bases, with 11 bases between them. The CDR3: CASSAPGGTEAFF. The CDR3 DNA is TGTGCCAGCAGTGCCCCGGGGGGGACTGAAGCTTTCTTT.

The chain uses TRBV6-1 and TRBJ1-3; D uncertain. The length of the CDR3 is 15 residues. V was trimmed by 1 base and J by 0 bases, leaving 7 bases between them. CDR1 MNHNS and CDR2 SASEGT come from the germline V gene. CDR3 region: CASSEGRASGNTIYF. CDR3 sequence (DNA): TGTGCCAGCAGTGAAGGGAGGGCCTCTGGAAACACCATATATTTT.

This clone turned up a few times. This chain links TRBV5-1 with TRBJ2-5; 11 bases fit TRBD2. TRBJ2-7 matches the DNA end more closely, so the J call is doubtful. Germline V CDR1 and CDR2: SGHRS, YFSETQ. CDR3 length: 16 amino acids. The CDR3, as DNA: TGCGCCAGCAGCTTGTGGCTAGCGGGAGGAAACGACGAGCAGTACTTC. This codes for CASSLWLAGGNDEQYF.

V gene TRBV7-9 combines with J gene TRBJ1-4; D possibly corresponds to TRBD1 (5 bases). Germline CDR1 SEHNR, CDR2 FQNEAQ (reference sequence). Trimming took 6 bases from V and 4 from J, leaving 12 bases between them. The CDR3 sequence is 14 residues long. This CDR3 is CASSLTGVNEKLFF. The CDR3 region has the DNA TGTGCCAGCAGTTTAACAGGCGTTAATGAAAAACTGTTTTTT.

The V gene is TRBV13, the J gene TRBJ2-5, with 10 bases fitting TRBD2. This CDR3 contains 14 residues. Germline assignment: CDR1 PRHDT and CDR2 FYEKMQ (reference sequence). V shed 4 bases, J shed 11 bases, and the junction held 10 bases outside the gene matches. This chain's CDR3 is CASSSTSGVKEQYF. The CDR3 bases are TGTGCCAGCAGCTCAACTAGCGGGGTAAAAGAGCAGTACTTC.

The chain has TRBV6-1 and TRBJ1-5, with TRBD1 matching over 11 bases. Germline CDR1 is MNHNS and CDR2 is SASEGT. The junction had 6 bases not matched to a gene; V was cut back by 7 bases and J by 4 bases. The CDR3 spans 15 residues. CDR3 DNA sequence: TGTGCCAGCATTCCGGGACAGGGGGGGAATCAGCCCCAGCATTTT. Translated: CASIPGQGGNQPQHF.